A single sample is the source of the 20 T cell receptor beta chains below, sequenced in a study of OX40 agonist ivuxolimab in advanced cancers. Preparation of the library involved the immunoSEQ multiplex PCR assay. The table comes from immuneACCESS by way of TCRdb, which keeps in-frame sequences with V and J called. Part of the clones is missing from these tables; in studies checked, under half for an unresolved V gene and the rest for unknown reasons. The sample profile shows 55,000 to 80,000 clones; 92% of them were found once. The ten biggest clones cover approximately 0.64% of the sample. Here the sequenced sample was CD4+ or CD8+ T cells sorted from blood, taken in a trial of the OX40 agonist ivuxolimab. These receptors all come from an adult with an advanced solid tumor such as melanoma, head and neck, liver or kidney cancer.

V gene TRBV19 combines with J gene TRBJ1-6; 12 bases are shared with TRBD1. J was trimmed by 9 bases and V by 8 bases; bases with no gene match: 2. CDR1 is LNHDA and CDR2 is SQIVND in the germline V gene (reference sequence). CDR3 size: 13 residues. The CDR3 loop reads CASRDRGPSPLHF. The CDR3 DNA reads TGTGCCAGTCGGGACAGGGGGCCTTCACCCCTCCACTTT.

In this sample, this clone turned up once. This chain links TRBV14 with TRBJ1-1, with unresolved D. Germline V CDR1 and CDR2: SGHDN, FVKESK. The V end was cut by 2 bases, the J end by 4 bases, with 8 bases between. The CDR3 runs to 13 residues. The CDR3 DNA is TGTGCCAGCAGCCAAAATATGGTCACTGAAGCTTTCTTT. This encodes CASSQNMVTEAFF.

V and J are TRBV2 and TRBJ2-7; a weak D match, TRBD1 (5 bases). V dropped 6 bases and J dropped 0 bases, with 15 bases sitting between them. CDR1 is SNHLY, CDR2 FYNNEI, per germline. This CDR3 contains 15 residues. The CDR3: CASSRTYLSSYEQYF. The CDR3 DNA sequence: TGTGCCAGCAGCCGGACATATCTCAGCTCCTACGAGCAGTACTTC.

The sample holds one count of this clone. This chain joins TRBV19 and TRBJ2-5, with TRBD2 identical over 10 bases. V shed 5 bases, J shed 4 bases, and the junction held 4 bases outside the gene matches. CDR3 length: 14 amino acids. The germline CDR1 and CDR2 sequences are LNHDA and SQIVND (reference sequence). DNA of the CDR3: TGTGCCAGTAGTCCGCTAGCGGGAGCAGAGACCCAGTACTTC. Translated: CASSPLAGAETQYF.

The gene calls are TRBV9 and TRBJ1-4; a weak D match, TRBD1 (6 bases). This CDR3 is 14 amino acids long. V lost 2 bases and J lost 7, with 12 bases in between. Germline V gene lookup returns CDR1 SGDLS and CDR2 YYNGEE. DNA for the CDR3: TGTGCCAGCAGCGTCCCCCCGGACAGTGAAAAACTGTTTTTT. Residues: CASSVPPDSEKLFF.

The chain's CDR3 is CASSERGGTDTQYF. DNA of the CDR3: TGTGCCAGCAGTGAAAGGGGAGGGACAGATACGCAGTATTTT. V is TRBV6-1 and J is TRBJ2-3; 7 bases align to TRBD2. Germline values: CDR1 MNHNS, CDR2 SASEGT. Trimming at V came to 2 bases and at J to 3 bases, leaving 2 bases not matched to a gene. CDR3 length: 14 residues.

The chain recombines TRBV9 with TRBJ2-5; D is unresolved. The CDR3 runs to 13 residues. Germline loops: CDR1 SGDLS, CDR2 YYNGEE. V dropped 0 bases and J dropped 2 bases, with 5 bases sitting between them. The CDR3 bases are TGTGCCAGCAGCGTAGTGGGGCAAGAGACCCAGTACTTC. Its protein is CASSVVGQETQYF.

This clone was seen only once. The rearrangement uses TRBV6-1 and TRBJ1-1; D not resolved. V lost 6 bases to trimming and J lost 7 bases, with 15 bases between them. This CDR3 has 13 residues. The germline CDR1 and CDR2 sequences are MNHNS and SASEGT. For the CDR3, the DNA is TGTGCCAGCAGAGGATCCGGGCCCAGTGAAGCTTTCTTT. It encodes CASRGSGPSEAFF.

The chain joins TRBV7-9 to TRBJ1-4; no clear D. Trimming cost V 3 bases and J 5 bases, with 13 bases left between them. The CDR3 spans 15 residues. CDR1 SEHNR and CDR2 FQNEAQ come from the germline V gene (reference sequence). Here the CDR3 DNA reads TGTGCCAGCAGCTTCCGGACGGGCGGGAATGAAAAACTGTTTTTT. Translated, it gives CASSFRTGGNEKLFF.

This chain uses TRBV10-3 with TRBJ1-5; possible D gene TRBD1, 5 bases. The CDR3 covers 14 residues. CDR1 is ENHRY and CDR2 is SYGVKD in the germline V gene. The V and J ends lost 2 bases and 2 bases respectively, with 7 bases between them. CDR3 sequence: CAISEDRGNQPQHF. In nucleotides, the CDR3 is TGTGCCATCAGTGAGGACAGAGGCAATCAGCCCCAGCATTTT.

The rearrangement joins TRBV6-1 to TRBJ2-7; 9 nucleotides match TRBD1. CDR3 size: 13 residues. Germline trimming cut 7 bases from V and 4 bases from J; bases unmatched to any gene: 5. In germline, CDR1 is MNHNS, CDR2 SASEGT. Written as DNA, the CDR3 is TGTGCCAGCATGGCAGGACAGGGGTACGAGCAGTACTTC. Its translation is CASMAGQGYEQYF.

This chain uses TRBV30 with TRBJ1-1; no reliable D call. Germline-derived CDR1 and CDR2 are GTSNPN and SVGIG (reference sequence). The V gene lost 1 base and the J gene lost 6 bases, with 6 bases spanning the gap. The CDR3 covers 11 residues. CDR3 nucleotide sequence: TGTGCCTGGAGTGCCCTAGCTGAAGCTTTCTTT. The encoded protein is CAWSALAEAFF. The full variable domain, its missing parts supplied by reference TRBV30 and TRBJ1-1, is SQTIHQWPATLVQPVGSPLSLECTVEGTSNPNLYWYRQAAGRGLQLLFYSVGIGQISSEVPQNLSASRPQDRQFILSSKKLLLSDSGFYLCAWSALAEAFFGQGTRLTVV.

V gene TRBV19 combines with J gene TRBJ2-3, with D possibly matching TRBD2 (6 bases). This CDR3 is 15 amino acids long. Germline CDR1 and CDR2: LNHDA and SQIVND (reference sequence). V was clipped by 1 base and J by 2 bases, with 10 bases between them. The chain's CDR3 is CASSIAGELTDTQYF. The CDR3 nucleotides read TGTGCCAGTAGTATAGCGGGAGAGCTCACAGATACGCAGTATTTT.

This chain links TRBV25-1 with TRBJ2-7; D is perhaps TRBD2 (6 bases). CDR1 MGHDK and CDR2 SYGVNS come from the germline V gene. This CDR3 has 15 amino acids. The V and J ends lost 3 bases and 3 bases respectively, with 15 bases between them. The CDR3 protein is CASSEMGGNLYEQYF. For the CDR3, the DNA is TGTGCCAGCAGTGAGATGGGCGGGAACCTCTACGAGCAGTACTTC.

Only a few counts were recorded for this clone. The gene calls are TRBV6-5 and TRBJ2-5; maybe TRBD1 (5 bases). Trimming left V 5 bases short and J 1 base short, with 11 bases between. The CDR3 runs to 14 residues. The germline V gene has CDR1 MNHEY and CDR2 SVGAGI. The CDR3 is CASSIQGFQETQYF. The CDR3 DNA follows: TGTGCCAGCAGTATTCAGGGTTTCCAAGAGACCCAGTACTTC.

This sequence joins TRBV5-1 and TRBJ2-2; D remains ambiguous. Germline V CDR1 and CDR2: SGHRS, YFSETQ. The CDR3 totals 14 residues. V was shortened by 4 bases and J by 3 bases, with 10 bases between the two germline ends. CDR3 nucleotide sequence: TGCGCCAGCAGCCCCATGACACACACCGGGGAGCTGTTTTTT. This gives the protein CASSPMTHTGELFF.

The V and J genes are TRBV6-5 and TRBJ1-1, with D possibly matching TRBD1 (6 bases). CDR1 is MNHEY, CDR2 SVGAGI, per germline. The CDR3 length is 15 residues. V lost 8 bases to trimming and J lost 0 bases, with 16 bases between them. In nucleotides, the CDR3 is TGTGCCAGCGGTAGGCCCGGGACATTGAACACTGAAGCTTTCTTT. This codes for CASGRPGTLNTEAFF.

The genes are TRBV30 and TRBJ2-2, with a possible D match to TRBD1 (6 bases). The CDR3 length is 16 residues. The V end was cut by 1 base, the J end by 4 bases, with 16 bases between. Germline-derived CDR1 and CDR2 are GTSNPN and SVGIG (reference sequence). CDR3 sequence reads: CAWSALDSEPTGELFF. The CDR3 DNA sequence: TGTGCCTGGAGTGCCCTGGACAGCGAACCCACCGGGGAGCTGTTTTTT.

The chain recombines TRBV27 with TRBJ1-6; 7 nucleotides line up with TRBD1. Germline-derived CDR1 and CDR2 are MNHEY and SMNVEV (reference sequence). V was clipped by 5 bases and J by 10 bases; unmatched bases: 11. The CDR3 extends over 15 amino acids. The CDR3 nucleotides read TGTGCCAGCAGTCCATGGACAGGTGTGCGGTCACCCCTCCACTTT. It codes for CASSPWTGVRSPLHF.

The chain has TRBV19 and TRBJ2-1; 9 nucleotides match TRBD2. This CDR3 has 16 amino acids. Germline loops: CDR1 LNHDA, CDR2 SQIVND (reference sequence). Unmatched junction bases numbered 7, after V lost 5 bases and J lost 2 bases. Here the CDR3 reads CASSVDSGGTYNEQFF. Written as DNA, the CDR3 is TGTGCCAGTAGTGTTGATAGCGGGGGAACCTACAATGAGCAGTTCTTC.